This TCR beta chain was identified during a study of human T cells and chemical hapten exposure. Findings and limits, study-wide: Correlating positively with patch test score were the PT1 expanded TCR counts.

The time point was: pre-sensitization, week 0. As to treatment: therapeutic diphenylcyclopropenone sensitization with weekly scalp DPC. The ends lost 5 bases at V and 1 base at J; junction bases unmatched: 4. Germline V CDR1 and CDR2: MNHEY, SMNVEV (reference sequence). The CDR3 length is 14 residues. This clonotype was observed many times. What it binds is not known. What the library attached to individual cDNA molecules were unique molecular identifiers. TCRdb independently ran MiXCR on the RACE reads; one entry per CDR3 protein. The sample lists about 380,000 distinct CDR3 sequences, roughly 5.3% occurring once.

The rearrangement links TRBV27 to TRBJ2-5; TRBD2 matches 7 bases. This receptor was taken from a woman aged 50 to 65 with alopecia areata. Some clones in this sample may be carry-over from other donors' samples. Specimen: whole blood, collected in connection with sensitization to the hapten diphenylcyclopropenone (DPC). This CDR3 is CASSRRESQETQYF. The CDR3 nucleotides are TGTGCCAGCAGTCGGCGGGAGAGCCAAGAGACCCAGTACTTC.